This TCR beta chain was profiled in a study of neurological immune-mediated disorders. Germline V gene lookup returns CDR1 DFQATT and CDR2 SNEGSKA (reference sequence). Trimming left V 6 bases short and J 5 bases short, with 10 bases between. The CDR3 is 11 amino acids. This clonotype has ten or more counts. Synthesis of cDNA used 5'RACE (with 10-nucleotide random UMIs). MiXCR, run by TCRdb on the 5' RACE reads, gives a single entry per CDR3 protein. The table records more than 50,000 distinct CDR3 sequences, 7% to 9% of them present only once. Time point denoted: longitudinal time-point 3. The sample consisted of PBMCs. The sequence came from a woman aged 40 to 50 in good health. The V and J genes are TRBV20-1 and TRBJ1-1, with D unclear. DNA of the CDR3: TGCAGTGCCTTATTGGGGACTGAAGCTTTCTTT. It specifies CSALLGTEAFF.